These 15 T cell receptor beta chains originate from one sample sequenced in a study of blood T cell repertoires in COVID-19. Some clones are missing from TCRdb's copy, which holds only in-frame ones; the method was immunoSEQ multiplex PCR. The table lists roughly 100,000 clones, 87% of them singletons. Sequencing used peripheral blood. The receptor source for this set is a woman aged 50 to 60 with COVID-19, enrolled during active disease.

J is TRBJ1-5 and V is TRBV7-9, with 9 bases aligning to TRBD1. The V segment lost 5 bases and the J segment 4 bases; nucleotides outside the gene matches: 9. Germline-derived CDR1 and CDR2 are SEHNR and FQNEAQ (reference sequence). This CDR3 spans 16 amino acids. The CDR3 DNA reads TGTGCCAGCAGCACGGACAGGGGACGATTAAATCAGCCCCAGCATTTT. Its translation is CASSTDRGRLNQPQHF.

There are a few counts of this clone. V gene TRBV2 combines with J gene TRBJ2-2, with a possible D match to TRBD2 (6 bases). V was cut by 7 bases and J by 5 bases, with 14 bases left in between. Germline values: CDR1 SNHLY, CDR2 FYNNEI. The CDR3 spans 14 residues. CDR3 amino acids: CASTLLAQTGELFF. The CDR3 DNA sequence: TGTGCCAGCACTCTACTAGCTCAGACCGGGGAGCTGTTTTTT.

CDR3 nucleotide sequence: TGTGCCACCACGGGACAGCCTAATGAAAAACTGTTTTTT. Translation gives CATTGQPNEKLFF. V is TRBV25-1 and J is TRBJ1-4; 7 bases agree with TRBD1. V dropped 10 bases and J dropped 3; count of bases not matched to a gene: 5. This CDR3 is 13 amino acids long. Germline V CDR1 and CDR2: MGHDK, SYGVNS. The whole variable domain, remainder taken from reference TRBV25-1 and TRBJ1-4, is EADIYQTPRYLVIGTGKKITLECSQTMGHDKMYWYQQDPGMELHLIHYSYGVNSTEKGDLSSESTVSRIRTEHFPLTLESARPSHTSQYLCATTGQPNEKLFFGSGTQLSVL.

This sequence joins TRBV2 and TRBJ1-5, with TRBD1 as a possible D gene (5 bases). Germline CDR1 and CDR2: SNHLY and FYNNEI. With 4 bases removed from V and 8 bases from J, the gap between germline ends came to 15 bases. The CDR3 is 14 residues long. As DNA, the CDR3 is TGTGCCAGCAGTGGACGGGGGGGGAGGGAGCCCCAGCATTTT. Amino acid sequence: CASSGRGGREPQHF. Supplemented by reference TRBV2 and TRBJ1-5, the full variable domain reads EPEVTQTPSHQVTQMGQEVILRCVPISNHLYFYWYRQILGQKVEFLVSFYNNEISEKSEIFDDQFSVERPDGSNFTLKIRSTKLEDSAMYFCASSGRGGREPQHFGDGTRLSIL.

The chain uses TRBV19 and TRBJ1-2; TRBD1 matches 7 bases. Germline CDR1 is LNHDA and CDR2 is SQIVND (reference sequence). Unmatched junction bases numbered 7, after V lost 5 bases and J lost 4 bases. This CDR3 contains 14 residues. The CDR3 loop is CASSGTDRLYGYTF. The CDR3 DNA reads TGTGCCAGTAGTGGGACAGACCGTCTCTATGGCTACACCTTC.

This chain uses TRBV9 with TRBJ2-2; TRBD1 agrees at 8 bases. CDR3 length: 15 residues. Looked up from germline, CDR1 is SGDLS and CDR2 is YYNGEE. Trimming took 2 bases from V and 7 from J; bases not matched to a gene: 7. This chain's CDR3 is CASSVVTGAGGELFF. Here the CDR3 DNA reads TGTGCCAGCAGCGTCGTGACAGGGGCAGGCGGGGAGCTGTTTTTT.

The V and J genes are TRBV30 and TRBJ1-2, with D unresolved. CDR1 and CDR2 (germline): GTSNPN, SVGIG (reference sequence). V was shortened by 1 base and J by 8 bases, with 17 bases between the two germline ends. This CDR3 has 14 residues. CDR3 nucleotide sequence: TGTGCCTGGAGTGCCCGGGGTGGCCGAGGGGGCTACACCTTC. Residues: CAWSARGGRGGYTF.

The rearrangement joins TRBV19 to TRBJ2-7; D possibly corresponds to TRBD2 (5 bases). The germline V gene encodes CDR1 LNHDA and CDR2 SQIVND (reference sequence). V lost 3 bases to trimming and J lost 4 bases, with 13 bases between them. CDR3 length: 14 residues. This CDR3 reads CASSMAGTLYEQYF. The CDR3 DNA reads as TGTGCCAGTAGTATGGCGGGTACCCTTTACGAGCAGTACTTC.

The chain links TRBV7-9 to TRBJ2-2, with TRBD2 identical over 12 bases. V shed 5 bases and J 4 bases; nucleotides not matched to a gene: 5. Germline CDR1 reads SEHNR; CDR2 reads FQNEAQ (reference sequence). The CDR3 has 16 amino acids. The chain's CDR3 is CASSNGLAGSTGELFF. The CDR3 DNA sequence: TGTGCCAGCAGCAACGGACTAGCGGGGTCCACCGGGGAGCTGTTTTTT.

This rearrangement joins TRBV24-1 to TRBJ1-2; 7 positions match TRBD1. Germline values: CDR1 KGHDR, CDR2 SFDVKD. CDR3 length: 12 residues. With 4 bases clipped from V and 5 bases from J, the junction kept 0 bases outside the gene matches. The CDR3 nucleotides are TGTGCCACCAGTGACAGGGGGTATGGCTACACCTTC. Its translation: CATSDRGYGYTF.

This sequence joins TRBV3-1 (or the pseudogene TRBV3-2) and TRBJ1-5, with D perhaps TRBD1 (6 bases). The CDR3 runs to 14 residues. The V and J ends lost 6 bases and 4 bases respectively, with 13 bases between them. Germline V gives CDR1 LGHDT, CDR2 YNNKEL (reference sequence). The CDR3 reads CASSGATGNQPQHF. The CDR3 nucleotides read TGTGCCAGCAGTGGGGCAACAGGGAATCAGCCCCAGCATTTT.

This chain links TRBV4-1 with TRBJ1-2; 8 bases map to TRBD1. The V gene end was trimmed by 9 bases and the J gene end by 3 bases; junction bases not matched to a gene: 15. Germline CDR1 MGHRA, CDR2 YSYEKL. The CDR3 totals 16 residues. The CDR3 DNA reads TGCGCCAGTGCCCCGGGTGGGACAGGAAATTACTATGGCTACACCTTC. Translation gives CASAPGGTGNYYGYTF.

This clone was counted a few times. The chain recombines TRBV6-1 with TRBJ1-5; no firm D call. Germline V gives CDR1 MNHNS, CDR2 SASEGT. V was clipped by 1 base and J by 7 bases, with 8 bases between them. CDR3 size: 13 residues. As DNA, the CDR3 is TGTGCCAGCAGTGAAGTCACGGGACAGCCCCAGCATTTT. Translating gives CASSEVTGQPQHF.

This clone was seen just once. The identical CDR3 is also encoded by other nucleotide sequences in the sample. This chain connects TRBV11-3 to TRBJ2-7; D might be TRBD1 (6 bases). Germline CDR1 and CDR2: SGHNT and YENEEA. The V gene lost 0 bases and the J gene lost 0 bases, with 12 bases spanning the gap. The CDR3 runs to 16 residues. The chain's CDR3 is CASSLDLGAGSYEQYF. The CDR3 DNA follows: TGTGCCAGCAGCTTAGATCTGGGGGCGGGCTCCTACGAGCAGTACTTC.

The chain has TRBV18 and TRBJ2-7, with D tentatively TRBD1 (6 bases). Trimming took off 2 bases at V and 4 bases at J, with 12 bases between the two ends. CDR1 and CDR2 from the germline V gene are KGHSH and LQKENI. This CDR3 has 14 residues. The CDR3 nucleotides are TGTGCCAGCTCACCAGGTAACAGGGAGTACGAGCAGTACTTC. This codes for CASSPGNREYEQYF.